The 29 T cell receptor beta chains presented below share a single source sample, sequenced in a study of shared clonotypes between healthy human individuals. Measured with immunoSEQ multiplex PCR; TCRdb has only the in-frame clones, and not every one. The repertoire holds a few million clones, with approximately 94% as singletons. Material: naive CD4+ T cells sorted from blood. Subset denoted: CD45RA+ positively selected. These receptors were obtained from a man aged 18 to 30 in good health.

Details on this clone: Other DNA sequences in the sample encode the same CDR3. The CDR3 DNA is TGTGCCAGCAGTTACTCGCGTACTGAAGCTTTCTTT. Encoded protein: CASSYSRTEAFF. This chain connects TRBV6-6 to TRBJ1-1; no definite D call. The CDR3 has 12 residues. Germline V CDR1 and CDR2: MNHNY, SVGAGI (reference sequence). Deletions cut 0 bases from V and 5 bases from J, with 4 bases between.

V is TRBV30 and J is TRBJ1-5; D is undetermined. The CDR3 is made up of 17 amino acids. V shed 5 bases and J shed 0 bases, with 20 bases lying between them. Germline CDR1 GTSNPN, CDR2 SVGIG (reference sequence). The CDR3 sequence is CAWAEGSRGYSNQPQHF. DNA for the CDR3: TGTGCCTGGGCCGAAGGCAGTCGAGGGTATAGCAATCAGCCCCAGCATTTT.

The chain couples TRBV18 to TRBJ2-7, with a weak D call TRBD1 (6 bases). Trimming removed 3 bases at V and 2 bases at J, with 14 bases between. Per germline, CDR1 KGHSH and CDR2 LQKENI. CDR3 length: 15 residues. The CDR3 region has the DNA TGTGCCAGCTCACCGGATACAGGGTCCCCCTACGAGCAGTACTTC. It translates to CASSPDTGSPYEQYF.

The chain uses TRBV4-3 and TRBJ2-2; possibly TRBD1 for D (6 bases). The CDR3 contains 16 residues. Trimming took off 0 bases at V and 2 bases at J, with 10 bases between the two ends. The germline V gene encodes CDR1 LGHNA and CDR2 YSLEER. Here the CDR3 DNA reads TGCGCCAGCAGCCAAGATTGGACAGCTAACACCGGGGAGCTGTTTTTT. It is translated as CASSQDWTANTGELFF.

The chain links TRBV10-1 to TRBJ1-6; unclear D gene. Trimming took 5 bases from V and 7 from J, leaving 21 bases between them. The CDR3 covers 17 residues. Looked up from germline, CDR1 is WNHNN and CDR2 is SYGVQD (reference sequence). The CDR3 DNA is TGCGCCAGCAGTCCCGGGAGGTCCTCTCTGGCCAATTCACCCCTCCACTTT. The encoded protein is CASSPGRSSLANSPLHF.

Turning to this clone: The sample contains more than one DNA sequence encoding this CDR3. This chain joins TRBV9 and TRBJ1-3; D remains ambiguous. In germline, CDR1 is SGDLS, CDR2 YYNGEE. Trimming shortened V by 0 bases and J by 0 bases, and 7 bases separated the two germline ends. The CDR3 is made up of 15 amino acids. CDR3 loop: CASSVAPGSGNTIYF. The DNA of the CDR3 is TGTGCCAGCAGCGTAGCCCCAGGCTCTGGAAACACCATATATTTT.

The J gene is TRBJ2-7, the V gene TRBV7-2; D remains unclear. CDR1 SGHTA and CDR2 FQGNSA come from the germline V gene. The CDR3 totals 15 residues. Trimming shortened V by 1 base and J by 4 bases, and 14 bases separated the two germline ends. The CDR3 spells CASSLVIGSGYEQYF. DNA of the CDR3: TGTGCCAGCAGCTTAGTGATAGGGTCCGGTTACGAGCAGTACTTC.

The chain combines TRBV29-1 with TRBJ2-7, with D possibly being TRBD2 (7 bases). Germline assignment: CDR1 SQVTM and CDR2 ANQGSEA. CDR3 size: 14 residues. The V gene lost 1 base and the J gene lost 6 bases, with 16 bases spanning the gap. The CDR3 DNA follows: TGCAGCGTTGAAGGGGGGGGCTTGAACAGCGAGCAGTACTTC. It specifies CSVEGGGLNSEQYF.

Comment on this clone: Other DNA sequences in the sample encode the same CDR3. The chain joins TRBV2 to TRBJ1-2; 7 bases align to TRBD1. Trimming removed 4 bases from V and 4 bases from J; junction bases left unmatched: 3. CDR3 length equals 13 residues. Germline V gene sequence: CDR1 SNHLY, CDR2 FYNNEI. CDR3 loop: CASSGQGSYGYTF. The CDR3 DNA sequence: TGTGCCAGCAGTGGACAGGGCTCCTATGGCTACACCTTC. The complete variable domain, with remaining parts taken from reference TRBV2 and TRBJ1-2, reads EPEVTQTPSHQVTQMGQEVILRCVPISNHLYFYWYRQILGQKVEFLVSFYNNEISEKSEIFDDQFSVERPDGSNFTLKIRSTKLEDSAMYFCASSGQGSYGYTFGSGTRLTVV.

CDR3 DNA: TGTGCCAGCAGCGTATTATCAGGGGCCGGGGAGCTGTTTTTT. This encodes CASSVLSGAGELFF. The chain has TRBV9 and TRBJ2-2; the D gene is possibly TRBD1 (6 bases). V lost 1 base to trimming and J lost 6 bases, with 10 bases between them. From germline, CDR1 is SGDLS and CDR2 YYNGEE. The CDR3 extends over 14 amino acids.

CDR3 sequence: CASSESHGLGQGKDNEQFF. The CDR3 DNA follows: TGCGCCAGCAGTGAGTCCCACGGACTGGGACAGGGGAAGGACAATGAGCAGTTCTTC. The V call is TRBV10-1, the J call TRBJ2-1, with 10 bases identical to TRBD1. Germline V gene lookup returns CDR1 WNHNN and CDR2 SYGVQD (reference sequence). V dropped 0 bases and J dropped 5; count of bases not matched to a gene: 13. The CDR3 loop spans 19 amino acids.

Turning to this clone: This same CDR3 is encoded by further DNA sequences in the sample. This chain links TRBV6-5 with TRBJ2-7; TRBD1 matches at 9 bases. Per the germline V gene, CDR1 is MNHEY and CDR2 is SVGAGI. This CDR3 is 15 amino acids long. Trimming at V came to 6 bases and at J to 0 bases, leaving 6 bases not matched to a gene. CDR3 DNA sequence: TGTGCCAGCAGCCCTGCGGGACAGGGCTCCTACGAGCAGTACTTC. This translates into CASSPAGQGSYEQYF.

The chain has TRBV30 and TRBJ2-7; no reliable D call. The CDR3 has 14 residues. Germline V CDR1 and CDR2: GTSNPN, SVGIG (reference sequence). V lost 0 bases, J lost 0 bases, and 9 bases lay in between. CDR3: CAWSVQPSSYEQYF. In DNA, the CDR3 is TGTGCCTGGAGTGTACAACCGAGCTCCTACGAGCAGTACTTC.

This chain joins TRBV19 and TRBJ2-1; TRBD2 aligns across 13 bases. From germline, CDR1 is LNHDA and CDR2 SQIVND (reference sequence). The CDR3 is 15 residues long. Unmatched junction bases numbered 7, after V lost 4 bases and J lost 10 bases. CDR3 residues: CASSTPTSGRFEQFF. In DNA, the CDR3 is TGTGCCAGTAGTACCCCGACTAGCGGGAGGTTCGAGCAGTTCTTC.

This clone occurred a few times. The same CDR3 also results from other DNA sequences found in this sample. The chain employs TRBV2 and TRBJ1-2; possibly TRBD1 for D (5 bases). Trimming removed 8 bases at V and 4 bases at J, with 14 bases between. The CDR3 totals 13 residues. Germline loops: CDR1 SNHLY, CDR2 FYNNEI. CDR3 sequence reads: CASSAGRGYGYTF. CDR3 sequence (DNA): TGTGCCAGCTCGGCGGGGCGCGGCTATGGCTACACCTTC.

The chain joins TRBV5-1 to TRBJ2-2, with D unclear. Germline-derived CDR1 and CDR2 are SGHRS and YFSETQ. The CDR3 is 15 amino acids. Trimming took 7 bases from V and 2 from J, leaving 15 bases between them. DNA of the CDR3: TGCGCCAGCTCTCCGGGCCTTGTCAACACCGGGGAGCTGTTTTTT. Translated: CASSPGLVNTGELFF.

This clone came up once. J is TRBJ2-5 and V is TRBV11-2, with TRBD1 identical over 7 bases. CDR1 SGHAT and CDR2 FQNNGV come from the germline V gene. V trimming: 5 bases; J trimming: 1 base; junction bases outside the gene matches: 4. There are 14 residues in the CDR3. The DNA of the CDR3 is TGTGCCAGCAGCCCGACAGGGTTCCAAGAGACCCAGTACTTC. Translated, it gives CASSPTGFQETQYF. Using reference TRBV11-2 and TRBJ2-5 for the parts outside the CDR3, the full variable domain is EAGVAQSPRYKIIEKRQSVAFWCNPISGHATLYWYQQILGQGPKLLIQFQNNGVVDDSQLPKDRFSAERLKGVDSTLKIQPAKLEDSAVYLCASSPTGFQETQYFGPGTRLLVL.

V usage is TRBV7-8 and J usage is TRBJ1-1, with D tentatively TRBD1 (5 bases). The CDR3 is made up of 17 amino acids. Trimming cost V 1 base and J 1 base, with 16 bases left between them. Per the germline V gene, CDR1 is SGHVS and CDR2 is FQNEAQ. The CDR3 loop is CASSLVAGGGKNTEAFF. The CDR3 DNA sequence: TGTGCCAGCAGCTTAGTAGCGGGTGGGGGAAAGAACACTGAAGCTTTCTTT.

Turning to this clone: Within the sample, other DNA sequences also encode this same CDR3. The chain has TRBV7-3 and TRBJ2-3, with D perhaps given as TRBD1 or TRBD2 (5 bases each). The germline V gene encodes CDR1 SGHTA and CDR2 FQGTGA. V was cut by 5 bases and J by 0 bases, with 6 bases left in between. The length of the CDR3 is 13 residues. CDR3 sequence: CASSRDSTDTQYF. The DNA of the CDR3 is TGTGCCAGCAGCAGGGACAGCACAGATACGCAGTATTTT.

CDR3 region: CASSRTRVTNTEAFF. The CDR3 DNA sequence: TGCGCCAGCAGCCGAACCAGGGTCACGAACACTGAAGCTTTCTTT. V is TRBV4-3 and J is TRBJ1-1; D is possibly TRBD1 (5 bases). Looked up from germline, CDR1 is LGHNA and CDR2 is YSLEER. CDR3 size: 15 residues. V lost 4 bases to trimming and J lost 1 base, with 13 bases between them.

With regard to this clone: Other DNA sequences from this sample encode an identical CDR3 as well. The V call is TRBV2, the J call TRBJ2-3; 13 bases line up with TRBD2. This CDR3 has 16 amino acids. J was trimmed by 3 bases and V by 4 bases; bases with no gene match: 4. Germline CDR1 is SNHLY and CDR2 is FYNNEI. The CDR3 spells CASSGGLAGRTDTQYF. CDR3 sequence (DNA): TGTGCCAGCAGTGGGGGACTAGCGGGGAGAACAGATACGCAGTATTTT.

The chain links TRBV11-3 to TRBJ2-5, with D possibly being TRBD2 (6 bases). CDR3 length: 13 residues. V lost 0 bases and J 7 bases, leaving 9 bases between the germline ends. CDR1 and CDR2 from the germline V gene are SGHNT and YENEEA. The CDR3 nucleotides are TGTGCCAGCAGCTTAGAGGAGGGTGCGACCCAGTACTTC. It specifies CASSLEEGATQYF.

This rearrangement joins TRBV28 to TRBJ2-7; TRBD1 matches 7 bases. J gave up 4 bases and V 2 bases, and 5 bases lay outside the gene matches. CDR1 and CDR2 from the germline V gene are MDHEN and SYDVKM. The length of the CDR3 is 14 residues. The CDR3 DNA sequence: TGTGCCAGCAGTTTAGCAGCAGGGGGTTACGAGCAGTACTTC. It specifies CASSLAAGGYEQYF.

The chain has TRBV5-1 and TRBJ2-7, with D hard to call. V lost 1 base, J lost 4 bases, and 9 bases lay in between. The CDR3 spans 13 residues. The germline gives CDR1 SGHRS, CDR2 YFSETQ. DNA for the CDR3: TGCGCCAGCAGCTTGAATGGAGTTTACGAGCAGTACTTC. Protein: CASSLNGVYEQYF.

The chain is built from TRBV19 and TRBJ2-2; D gene ambiguous. This CDR3 is 14 amino acids long. Trimming took off 9 bases at V and 4 bases at J, with 15 bases between the two ends. CDR1 is LNHDA and CDR2 is SQIVND in the germline V gene (reference sequence). CDR3 amino acids: CASRSVGITGELFF. For the CDR3, the DNA is TGTGCCAGCCGGTCCGTGGGAATCACCGGGGAGCTGTTTTTT. Full variable domain (remainder filled in from reference TRBV19 and TRBJ2-2): DGGITQSPKYLFRKEGQNVTLSCEQNLNHDAMYWYRQDPGQGLRLIYYSQIVNDFQKGDIAEGYSVSREKKESFPLTVTSAQKNPTAFYLCASRSVGITGELFFGEGSRLTVL.

This chain connects TRBV5-1 to TRBJ2-5; no definite D call. Germline values: CDR1 SGHRS, CDR2 YFSETQ. V dropped 1 base and J dropped 1 base, with 8 bases sitting between them. This CDR3 contains 14 residues. CDR3 loop: CASSLLSSQETQYF. For the CDR3, the DNA is TGCGCCAGCAGCTTGTTGTCAAGCCAAGAGACCCAGTACTTC. Full variable domain (missing parts from reference TRBV5-1 and TRBJ2-5): KAGVTQTPRYLIKTRGQQVTLSCSPISGHRSVSWYQQTPGQGLQFLFEYFSETQRNKGNFPGRFSGRQFSNSRSEMNVSTLELGDSALYLCASSLLSSQETQYFGPGTRLLVL.

A word on this clone: At the DNA level, this CDR3 is encoded by other sequences in the same sample as well. V is TRBV6-5 and J is TRBJ2-2; D may be TRBD2 (5 bases). The CDR3 covers 14 residues. CDR1 and CDR2 from the germline V gene are MNHEY and SVGAGI. Trimming shortened V by 2 bases and J by 5 bases, and 9 bases separated the two germline ends. For the CDR3, the DNA is TGTGCCAGCAGTTACCGACGAGGGACCGGGGAGCTGTTTTTT. Translating it yields CASSYRRGTGELFF.

This clone came up a few times. This sample also contains other DNA sequences that code for the same CDR3. This sequence joins TRBV5-6 and TRBJ1-5; D not certain. The CDR3 loop spans 14 amino acids. The V end was cut by 0 bases, the J end by 0 bases, with 4 bases between. Germline CDR1 SGHDT, CDR2 YYEEEE. CDR3 residues: CASSLGNSNQPQHF. In DNA, the CDR3 is TGTGCCAGCAGCTTGGGAAATAGCAATCAGCCCCAGCATTTT. Together with reference TRBV5-6 and TRBJ1-5, the CDR3 gives the full variable domain: DAGVTQSPTHLIKTRGQQVTLRCSPKSGHDTVSWYQQALGQGPQFIFQYYEEEERQRGNFPDRFSGHQFPNYSSELNVNALLLGDSALYLCASSLGNSNQPQHFGDGTRLSIL.

The genes are TRBV20-1 and TRBJ1-1; unclear D gene. This CDR3 contains 11 residues. Trimming took off 5 bases at V and 9 bases at J, with 13 bases between the two ends. Germline CDR1 reads DFQATT; CDR2 reads SNEGSKA (reference sequence). CDR3 region: CSASAEGQAFF. The CDR3 coding sequence is TGCAGTGCTTCCGCGGAAGGGCAAGCTTTCTTT.